This is a list of T cell receptor beta chains from one sample in a study of blood T cell repertoires in COVID-19. Clones were read by immunoSEQ multiplex PCR, and TCRdb kept only the in-frame ones, dropping some. The sample lists 250,000 to 350,000 clones, more than 80% seen once, with roughly 6.1% in the top ten. Sequencing input: peripheral blood. The receptors stem from a woman between 45 and 60 years old with COVID-19, enrolled during active disease. Both conserved end residues are part of each CDR3.

j_gene: TRBJ1-1
v_gene: TRBV24-1
CDR3aa: CATSDGGLGVKAEAFF

j_gene: TRBJ2-7
v_gene: TRBV2
CDR3aa: CATRVALASTYEQYF

j_gene: TRBJ2-5
v_gene: TRBV5-1
CDR3aa: CASSYNHGVETQYF

j_gene: TRBJ2-5
v_gene: TRBV7-2
CDR3aa: CASSWTSGQETQYF

j_gene: TRBJ2-7
v_gene: TRBV12-3/TRBV12-4
CDR3aa: CASSPLRAYEQYF

j_gene: TRBJ2-7
v_gene: TRBV18
CDR3aa: CASSPRAKSGSVGEQYF

j_gene: TRBJ2-5
v_gene: TRBV18
CDR3aa: CASSRQGGEETQYF

j_gene: TRBJ2-5
v_gene: TRBV7-2
CDR3aa: CASSPSGAPETQYF

j_gene: TRBJ2-1
v_gene: TRBV11-2
CDR3aa: CASSFASGSPQSQQFF

j_gene: TRBJ2-7
v_gene: TRBV6-5
CDR3aa: CASSFPGTGTEQYF

j_gene: TRBJ2-7
v_gene: TRBV30
CDR3aa: CAWSGDRYEQYF

j_gene: TRBJ1-2
v_gene: TRBV2
CDR3aa: CASRFFGTGNNYGYTF

j_gene: TRBJ1-1
v_gene: TRBV7-8
CDR3aa: CASSFVPGQGNTEAFF

j_gene: TRBJ2-1
v_gene: TRBV7-9
CDR3aa: CASGAGFNEQFF

j_gene: TRBJ1-1
v_gene: TRBV6-5
CDR3aa: CASSSRLSNTEAFF

j_gene: TRBJ2-1
v_gene: TRBV7-6
CDR3aa: CASSLNTVRDEQFF

j_gene: TRBJ1-4
v_gene: TRBV2
CDR3aa: CASSPTGGLGEKLFF

j_gene: TRBJ1-2
v_gene: TRBV11-3
CDR3aa: CASSSLQGAHGYTF

j_gene: TRBJ1-2
v_gene: TRBV10-1
CDR3aa: CASSGTNYGYTF

j_gene: TRBJ2-1
v_gene: TRBV6-2/TRBV6-3
CDR3aa: CASSYSSEVEQFF

j_gene: TRBJ2-7
v_gene: TRBV27
CDR3aa: CASSWDRGGYEQYF

j_gene: TRBJ1-2
v_gene: TRBV6-1
CDR3aa: CASSEGAGNYGYTF

j_gene: TRBJ1-1
v_gene: TRBV11-2
CDR3aa: CASSPERLRTEAFF

j_gene: TRBJ1-2
v_gene: TRBV19
CDR3aa: CASRVPLGQGHYGYTF

j_gene: TRBJ2-7
v_gene: TRBV30
CDR3aa: CAWSSLRDYEQYF

j_gene: TRBJ2-7
v_gene: TRBV11-3
CDR3aa: CASISFDRENFDEQYF

j_gene: TRBJ1-5
v_gene: TRBV7-9
CDR3aa: CASSPGGSRNQPQHF

j_gene: TRBJ1-1
v_gene: TRBV18
CDR3aa: CASSPNRAEAFF

j_gene: TRBJ2-2
v_gene: TRBV3-1/TRBV3-2
CDR3aa: CASSPWTGANTGELFF

j_gene: TRBJ2-7
v_gene: TRBV11-2
CDR3aa: CASSFRLASYEQYF

j_gene: TRBJ2-3
v_gene: TRBV5-4
CDR3aa: CASSFLRQGASDTQYF

j_gene: TRBJ2-1
v_gene: TRBV2
CDR3aa: CATEPGLAGDEQFF

j_gene: TRBJ2-2
v_gene: TRBV7-8
CDR3aa: CASSFRLAGGPLDTGELFF

j_gene: TRBJ2-2
v_gene: TRBV19
CDR3aa: CASSIVQGGGELFF

j_gene: TRBJ2-5
v_gene: TRBV29-1
CDR3aa: CSAHTAAQETQYF

j_gene: TRBJ1-1
v_gene: TRBV19
CDR3aa: CATGTGSNTEAFF

j_gene: TRBJ2-7
v_gene: TRBV4-2
CDR3aa: CASSPFLSIQAGQGAEVYEQYF

j_gene: TRBJ1-1
v_gene: TRBV6-5
CDR3aa: CASSPQGGTEAFF

j_gene: TRBJ1-2
v_gene: TRBV5-1
CDR3aa: CASSLAKTDYGYTF

j_gene: TRBJ1-1
v_gene: TRBV19
CDR3aa: CASSITGDSLDTEAFF

j_gene: TRBJ1-5
v_gene: TRBV12-3/TRBV12-4
CDR3aa: CASSLTDNQPQHF

j_gene: TRBJ2-5
v_gene: TRBV30
CDR3aa: CAWSPGRGVLQETQYF

j_gene: TRBJ1-1
v_gene: TRBV11-3
CDR3aa: CASGQGATEAFF

j_gene: TRBJ2-7
v_gene: TRBV10-3
CDR3aa: CAISELTTQGADEQYF

j_gene: TRBJ1-4
v_gene: TRBV4-1
CDR3aa: CASSQTGTGVSDEKLFF

j_gene: TRBJ1-1
v_gene: TRBV19
CDR3aa: CASSVMAEEAFF

j_gene: TRBJ2-4
v_gene: TRBV5-1
CDR3aa: CASSLSQTNIQYF